The next 18 T cell receptor beta chains were all read from a single sample in a study of T-cell reconstitution after alpha-beta-depleted transplantation in children. Unique molecular identifiers tagged the TCRbeta library. MiXCR was run by TCRdb on the PCR reads, yielding one entry per CDR3 protein. The sample lists almost 500,000 distinct CDR3 sequences, approximately 12% occurring once. The starting material was PBMCs from the stem cell graft donor, obtained from the stem cell graft. These receptors were collected from a human donor who donated a stem cell graft to a child with combined immunodeficiency.

V is TRBV20-1 and J is TRBJ1-3, with unresolved D. CDR1 is DFQATT and CDR2 is SNEGSKA in the germline V gene (reference sequence). The CDR3 length is 16 residues. Trimming removed 1 base at V and 0 bases at J, with 13 bases between. This CDR3 reads CSARVLAGVSGNTIYF. The DNA for the CDR3 is TGCAGTGCTAGAGTCCTTGCGGGAGTCTCTGGAAACACCATATATTTT.

This clonotype was found many times. The chain carries TRBV6-5 and TRBJ2-3, with D tentatively TRBD1 or TRBD2 (5 bases each). Trimming removed 10 bases at V and 6 bases at J, with 11 bases between. Germline V gene sequence: CDR1 MNHEY, CDR2 SVGAGI. The CDR3 is 11 amino acids. As DNA, the CDR3 is TGTGCCAAGAGGGGCTCCGATACGCAGTATTTT. Encoded protein: CAKRGSDTQYF.

Concerning this clonotype: An end of the junction differs from the germline gene, which may be a read error. The V call is TRBV12-3 or TRBV12-4, the J call TRBJ2-7; 7 nucleotides line up with TRBD1. This CDR3 has 11 residues. The CDR3 coding sequence is TGTGCCAGCAGCACCGGGACAGAGGTAACCTTC. Its protein is CASSTGTEVTF.

This clonotype was picked up a small number of times. The chain has TRBV5-1 and TRBJ2-6; TRBD1 matches at 7 bases. V lost 4 bases, J lost 2 bases, and 12 bases stayed unmatched. Germline lookup yields CDR1 SGHRS and CDR2 YFSETQ. The CDR3 covers 18 residues. The CDR3 loop is CASSPLQGSKTGANVLTF. The CDR3, as DNA: TGCGCCAGCAGCCCCTTACAGGGGTCGAAGACTGGGGCCAACGTCCTGACTTTC.

The chain links TRBV5-1 to TRBJ2-7; the D gene is possibly TRBD2 (5 bases). There are 13 residues in the CDR3. Per germline, CDR1 SGHRS and CDR2 YFSETQ. V lost 0 bases and J 6 bases, leaving 10 bases between the germline ends. CDR3 nucleotides: TGCGCCAGCAGCTTGGCAGGCGAGGGCGAGCAGTACTTC. The encoded protein is CASSLAGEGEQYF.

This clonotype occurred a few times. The genes are TRBV3-1 and TRBJ1-4; D remains ambiguous. CDR1 is LGHDT and CDR2 is YNNKEL in the germline V gene (reference sequence). V was clipped by 1 base and J by 1 base, with 7 bases between them. The CDR3 length is 15 residues. In DNA, the CDR3 is TGTGCCAGCAGCCAAGTCGAGGGAACTAATGAAAAACTGTTTTTT. It is translated as CASSQVEGTNEKLFF. Full variable domain (missing parts from reference TRBV3-1 and TRBJ1-4): DTAVSQTPKYLVTQMGNDKSIKCEQNLGHDTMYWYKQDSKKFLKIMFSYNNKELIINETVPNRFSPKSPDKAHLNLHINSLELGDSAVYFCASSQVEGTNEKLFFGSGTQLSVL.

The chain employs TRBV7-9 and TRBJ2-7, with 8 bases that match TRBD2. The V segment lost 6 bases and the J segment 0 bases; nucleotides outside the gene matches: 4. CDR1 SEHNR and CDR2 FQNEAQ come from the germline V gene (reference sequence). The CDR3 spans 14 residues. The CDR3 spells CASRKSGSSYEQYF. CDR3 bases: TGTGCCAGCAGGAAGAGCGGGAGCTCCTACGAGCAGTACTTC.

This clonotype has a handful of counts. The rearrangement links TRBV6-1 to TRBJ2-7; TRBD2 matches 9 bases. The CDR3 is 16 residues long. V shed 8 bases and J 5 bases; nucleotides not matched to a gene: 16. Per germline, CDR1 MNHNS and CDR2 SASEGT. Here the CDR3 DNA reads TGTGCCAGCCGAACAGGACTCGGGACTAGCTTCCACGAGCAGTACTTC. Protein product: CASRTGLGTSFHEQYF.

This clonotype has ten or more counts. The CDR3 DNA reads TGTGCCAGCAGCTTAGAGAACAGCCCTCAGGAGCAGTACTTC. Translating gives CASSLENSPQEQYF. V usage is TRBV13 and J usage is TRBJ2-7; the D is unclear. Per germline, CDR1 PRHDT and CDR2 FYEKMQ (reference sequence). V lost 1 base, J lost 7 bases, and 14 bases lay in between. This CDR3 region has 14 residues.

This clonotype was found many times. The rearrangement links TRBV24-1 to TRBJ2-7; D is unclear. There are 13 residues in the CDR3. Trimming took off 5 bases at V and 1 base at J, with 8 bases between the two ends. The germline gives CDR1 KGHDR, CDR2 SFDVKD. CDR3 residues: CATSGPLSYEQYF. In nucleotides, the CDR3 is TGTGCCACCAGTGGTCCCCTGTCCTACGAGCAGTACTTC.

The rearrangement links TRBV4-3 to TRBJ2-5; 7 bases are a match to TRBD1. Germline-derived CDR1 and CDR2 are LGHNA and YSLEER. V lost 0 bases and J lost 5; bases outside the gene matches: 9. CDR3 length equals 16 residues. Here the CDR3 reads CASSQDRDSPSETQYF. The CDR3 coding sequence is TGCGCCAGCAGCCAAGATAGGGACAGCCCCTCGGAGACCCAGTACTTC.

Many counts were recorded for this clonotype. The rearrangement links TRBV12-3 or TRBV12-4 to TRBJ1-5; D is unclear. Trimming left V 3 bases short and J 5 bases short, with 8 bases between. The CDR3 consists of 13 residues. CDR3 sequence reads: CASSLLGHQPQHF. The CDR3 nucleotides read TGTGCCAGCAGTTTGTTGGGCCATCAGCCCCAGCATTTT.

The chain has TRBV5-1 and TRBJ2-3, with TRBD2 matching over 14 bases. Trimming removed 0 bases from V and 4 bases from J; junction bases left unmatched: 10. This CDR3 has 19 amino acids. Per germline, CDR1 SGHRS and CDR2 YFSETQ. This CDR3 is CASSLAGMGLAGEADTQYF. In DNA, the CDR3 is TGCGCCAGCAGCTTGGCCGGGATGGGACTAGCGGGGGAGGCAGATACGCAGTATTTT.

As DNA, the CDR3 is TGCAGTGCCACATTCTTTGCACGGACAGGGGGAACCTACGAGCAGTACTTC. Translating gives CSATFFARTGGTYEQYF. This chain links TRBV20-1 with TRBJ2-7, with 10 bases matching TRBD1. The V gene end was trimmed by 6 bases and the J gene end by 2 bases; junction bases not matched to a gene: 16. The CDR3 sequence is 17 residues long. CDR1 is DFQATT and CDR2 is SNEGSKA in the germline V gene (reference sequence).

In this sample, this clonotype turned up many times. The chain joins TRBV5-1 to TRBJ2-5; 8 nucleotides align to TRBD2. Germline V CDR1 and CDR2: SGHRS, YFSETQ. Trimming removed 0 bases from V and 0 bases from J; junction bases left unmatched: 1. The CDR3 has 15 amino acids. CDR3 protein: CASSLERGYQETQYF. CDR3 bases: TGCGCCAGCAGCTTGGAGCGGGGGTACCAAGAGACCCAGTACTTC.

This clonotype came up a few times. This chain links TRBV20-1 with TRBJ1-2; D is ambiguous. The CDR3 length is 13 residues. V lost 0 bases to trimming and J lost 8 bases, with 13 bases between them. Germline V gene sequence: CDR1 DFQATT, CDR2 SNEGSKA (reference sequence). CDR3 loop: CSAREVSGWGYTF. The CDR3 DNA sequence: TGCAGTGCTAGAGAAGTCAGTGGTTGGGGCTACACCTTC.

DNA of the CDR3: TGTGCCAGCAGCCTTAGGGAAACAGGGATGACTGAAGCTTTCTTT. Protein: CASSLRETGMTEAFF. The chain combines TRBV12-3 or TRBV12-4 with TRBJ1-1; D perhaps matches TRBD1 (6 bases). The CDR3 is 15 amino acids. Trimming took off 6 bases at V and 5 bases at J, with 19 bases between the two ends.

This clonotype has only a few counts. The chain combines TRBV7-9 with TRBJ2-7, with TRBD2 identical over 8 bases. This CDR3 contains 14 residues. Trimming cost V 3 bases and J 5 bases; bases outside gene matches: 6. CDR1 SEHNR and CDR2 FQNEAQ come from the germline V gene (reference sequence). The CDR3 here is CASSLSAGVDEQYF. In DNA, the CDR3 is TGTGCCAGCAGCTTGTCAGCGGGAGTCGACGAGCAGTACTTC. Based on the CDR3 plus reference TRBV7-9 and TRBJ2-7, the full variable domain is DTGVSQNPRHKITKRGQNVTFRCDPISEHNRLYWYRQTLGQGPEFLTYFQNEAQLEKSRLLSDRFSAERPKGSFSTLEIQRTEQGDSAMYLCASSLSAGVDEQYFGPGTRLTVT.